Each of the 26 T cell receptor beta chains below was sequenced from the same sample in a study of cytomegalovirus exposure and HLA in healthy donors. Use of 60 Vbeta and 13 Jbeta primers characterized the PCR. Clones were sequenced by immunoSEQ multiplex PCR, and TCRdb holds only the in-frame ones, with some missing. The sample gives 130,000 to 150,000 clones, less than 10% of which show up once; 1.5% to 2% is in the top ten. Sample: PBMCs. The receptor source for this set is a male donor in good health and CMV-seronegative.

The chain joins TRBV5-1 to TRBJ2-1; tentative D call: TRBD2 (7 bases). The V gene's germline CDR1 is SGHRS and CDR2 YFSETQ. CDR3 length: 15 residues. The V and J ends lost 4 bases and 8 bases respectively, with 19 bases between them. The CDR3 DNA reads TGCGCCAGCAGCGTGCTAGCAGTAGGGGGGGATGAGCAGTTCTTC. Protein: CASSVLAVGGDEQFF.

Only a few counts were recorded for this clone. Other DNA variants within this sample encode the same CDR3. V and J are TRBV7-9 and TRBJ1-1; D perhaps matches TRBD1 (5 bases). V was pared by 5 bases and J by 1 base, with 8 bases between. Germline CDR1 is SEHNR and CDR2 is FQNEAQ (reference sequence). The CDR3 is made up of 13 amino acids. DNA of the CDR3: TGTGCCAGCAGCGCCGGGGGGAACACTGAAGCTTTCTTT. Its protein is CASSAGGNTEAFF.

This sequence joins TRBV4-3 and TRBJ1-4, with D tentatively TRBD1 (5 bases). Trimming pared 1 base from V and 16 bases from J, leaving 13 bases between. Germline V gene lookup returns CDR1 LGHNA and CDR2 YSLEER. This CDR3 is built from 12 residues. In nucleotides, the CDR3 is TGCGCCAGCAGCCAAGGGTTAGGGGCGACGTTTTTT. Residues: CASSQGLGATFF.

V and J are TRBV6-1 and TRBJ1-4; 10 nucleotides agree with TRBD1. CDR1 is MNHNS and CDR2 is SASEGT in the germline V gene. V lost 6 bases and J lost 3; bases outside the gene matches: 4. This CDR3 has 15 amino acids. The DNA for the CDR3 is TGTGCCAGCAGGGACAGGGGGAGAGCTAATGAAAAACTGTTTTTT. This codes for CASRDRGRANEKLFF.

This chain connects TRBV7-2 to TRBJ1-1; TRBD1 matches at 8 bases. Germline lookup yields CDR1 SGHTA and CDR2 FQGNSA. This CDR3 spans 14 amino acids. The junction had 2 bases not matched to a gene; V was cut back by 5 bases and J by 0 bases. CDR3 region: CASSPDRVNTEAFF. Written as DNA, the CDR3 is TGTGCCAGCAGCCCGGACAGGGTGAACACTGAAGCTTTCTTT. The full variable domain, completed using reference TRBV7-2 and TRBJ1-1, is GAGVSQSPSNKVTEKGKDVELRCDPISGHTALYWYRQSLGQGLEFLIYFQGNSAPDKSGLPSDRFSAERTGGSVSTLTIQRTQQEDSAVYLCASSPDRVNTEAFFGQGTRLTVV.

The chain recombines TRBV5-1 with TRBJ2-7, with 8 bases fitting TRBD1. From germline, CDR1 is SGHRS and CDR2 YFSETQ. V lost 4 bases, J lost 6 bases, and 9 bases stayed unmatched. This CDR3 is 14 amino acids long. CDR3 coding DNA: TGCGCCAGCAGCCCTGCCCAGGGGGCGAGCGAGCAGTACTTC. It translates to CASSPAQGASEQYF.

This clone was counted only a few times. J is TRBJ2-1 and V is TRBV19; 8 nucleotides agree with TRBD1. V shed 7 bases and J 8 bases; nucleotides not matched to a gene: 10. The CDR3 has 14 residues. The germline CDR1 and CDR2 sequences are LNHDA and SQIVND (reference sequence). The CDR3 nucleotides read TGTGCCAGTATGGGGACAGGTTTTGACTATGAGCAGTTCTTC. Translation gives CASMGTGFDYEQFF. The full variable domain, with the rest looked up from reference TRBV19 and TRBJ2-1, is DGGITQSPKYLFRKEGQNVTLSCEQNLNHDAMYWYRQDPGQGLRLIYYSQIVNDFQKGDIAEGYSVSREKKESFPLTVTSAQKNPTAFYLCASMGTGFDYEQFFGPGTRLTVL.

This clone was counted only a few times. The chain uses TRBV2 and TRBJ1-5; maybe TRBD1 (5 bases). This CDR3 contains 14 residues. The germline gives CDR1 SNHLY, CDR2 FYNNEI. V was shortened by 7 bases and J by 2 bases, with 12 bases between the two germline ends. As DNA, the CDR3 is TGTGCCAGCACGGGCAGGGAAGGCAATCAGCCCCAGCATTTT. Residues: CASTGREGNQPQHF.

This clone was picked up a small number of times. This chain links TRBV2 with TRBJ2-7; 7 nucleotides line up with TRBD2. This CDR3 has 15 residues. The junction had 13 bases not matched to a gene; V was cut back by 7 bases and J by 4 bases. The germline V gene has CDR1 SNHLY and CDR2 FYNNEI. CDR3 coding DNA: TGTGCCAGCATAGAAGGGTACAGCGGGAAATACGAGCAGTACTTC. The encoded protein is CASIEGYSGKYEQYF.

CDR3 coding DNA: TGTGCCAGCAGTCGAACAGGCGTCAATTCACCCCTCCACTTT. Its protein is CASSRTGVNSPLHF. The chain joins TRBV6-5 to TRBJ1-6, with D tentatively TRBD1 (5 bases). Trimming took off 5 bases at V and 7 bases at J, with 12 bases between the two ends. The CDR3 sequence is 14 residues long. Germline assignment: CDR1 MNHEY and CDR2 SVGAGI.

This clone was counted only a few times. The rearrangement uses TRBV9 and TRBJ1-2; 7 nucleotides line up with TRBD1. The CDR3 is made up of 15 amino acids. CDR1 SGDLS and CDR2 YYNGEE come from the germline V gene. The junction had 14 bases not matched to a gene; V was cut back by 4 bases and J by 8 bases. CDR3 bases: TGTGCCAGCAGCCCCCGACATACAGGGGCTAGCGGCTACACCTTC. It specifies CASSPRHTGASGYTF.

This clone was detected a few times. The gene calls are TRBV4-3 and TRBJ2-1, with TRBD1 matching over 9 bases. The CDR3 totals 16 residues. The J segment lost 6 bases and the V segment lost 5 bases, leaving 11 bases of the junction unmatched. Germline V gives CDR1 LGHNA, CDR2 YSLEER. The CDR3 DNA reads as TGCGCCAGCAGCACCACCAGGGGGACAGGGCTCAATGAGCAGTTCTTC. Its translation: CASSTTRGTGLNEQFF.

In its sample, this clone was seen a few times. In the same sample, other DNA sequences code for this CDR3. The chain employs TRBV28 and TRBJ1-2; 7 bases align to TRBD1. The CDR3 contains 15 residues. Trimming took 6 bases from V and 0 from J; bases not matched to a gene: 7. From germline, CDR1 is MDHEN and CDR2 SYDVKM. The CDR3 sequence: CASSPRQGANYGYTF. Written as DNA, the CDR3 is TGTGCCAGCAGCCCTAGACAGGGAGCTAACTATGGCTACACCTTC.

The chain recombines TRBV6-5 with TRBJ1-3; 8 positions agree with TRBD1. V lost 6 bases to trimming and J lost 0 bases; unmatched junction nucleotides: 4. The CDR3 runs to 15 residues. Germline values: CDR1 MNHEY, CDR2 SVGAGI. The CDR3 DNA follows: TGTGCCAGCAGATTGGACAGGGCCTCTGGAAACACCATATATTTT. It specifies CASRLDRASGNTIYF.

In this sample, this clone turned up a few times. The V gene is TRBV15, the J gene TRBJ2-1, with TRBD1 matching 12 bases. CDR1 LNHNV and CDR2 YYDKDF come from the germline V gene (reference sequence). CDR3 length equals 18 residues. With 5 bases clipped from V and 1 base from J, the junction kept 9 bases outside the gene matches. The CDR3 bases are TGTGCCACCAGCGACGGGACAGGGGGCCTTCGTTCCTACAATGAGCAGTTCTTC. Amino acid sequence: CATSDGTGGLRSYNEQFF.

The J gene is TRBJ2-7, the V gene TRBV6-5, with 7 bases identical to TRBD1. J lost 1 base, V lost 8 bases, and 11 bases had no gene match. This CDR3 contains 15 residues. Per the germline V gene, CDR1 is MNHEY and CDR2 is SVGAGI. The CDR3 is CASREVRGKSYEQYF. The CDR3 bases are TGTGCCAGCCGAGAGGTCAGGGGGAAATCCTACGAGCAGTACTTC.

In its sample, this clone was seen a few times. This chain uses TRBV4-3 with TRBJ2-7, with D maybe TRBD2 (5 bases). This CDR3 comprises 15 residues. Germline lookup yields CDR1 LGHNA and CDR2 YSLEER. Trimming took off 1 base at V and 1 base at J, with 11 bases between the two ends. This CDR3 reads CASSQALAESYEQYF. In DNA, the CDR3 is TGCGCCAGCAGCCAAGCCCTAGCTGAATCCTACGAGCAGTACTTC.

This clone was detected a few times. Here the CDR3 reads CASSPYHLPTGYPNTQYF. The CDR3 DNA is TGTGCCAGCAGCCCGTACCATTTGCCCACAGGCTACCCTAATACGCAGTATTTT. The J gene is TRBJ2-3, the V gene TRBV7-2, with D maybe TRBD1 (5 bases). In germline, CDR1 is SGHTA, CDR2 FQGNSA. The CDR3 length is 18 residues. Trimming took 5 bases from V and 7 from J, leaving 28 bases between them.

The V gene is TRBV5-1, the J gene TRBJ2-3; a weak D match, TRBD2 (6 bases). The CDR3 extends over 15 amino acids. V lost 2 bases and J 2 bases, leaving 12 bases between the germline ends. CDR1 is SGHRS and CDR2 is YFSETQ in the germline V gene. CDR3 sequence: CASSLGAGPTDTQYF. The CDR3 nucleotides are TGCGCCAGCAGCTTAGGGGCGGGACCCACAGATACGCAGTATTTT. Variable domain in full (rest from reference TRBV5-1 and TRBJ2-3): KAGVTQTPRYLIKTRGQQVTLSCSPISGHRSVSWYQQTPGQGLQFLFEYFSETQRNKGNFPGRFSGRQFSNSRSEMNVSTLELGDSALYLCASSLGAGPTDTQYFGPGTRLTVL.

The chain is built from TRBV2 and TRBJ2-7; D might be TRBD2 (5 bases). Trimming left V 7 bases short and J 2 bases short, with 12 bases between. CDR3 length equals 13 residues. Germline V gene lookup returns CDR1 SNHLY and CDR2 FYNNEI. The CDR3 region is CASTRERAYEQYF. CDR3 coding DNA: TGTGCCAGCACCCGGGAAAGGGCCTACGAGCAGTACTTC.

The sample holds a few counts of this clone. CDR3 coding DNA: TGTGCCAGCTCACCATGGGGCAACTATGGCTACACCTTC. Translated, it gives CASSPWGNYGYTF. The rearrangement uses TRBV18 and TRBJ1-2, with a tentative D call TRBD1 (5 bases). Trimming took 2 bases from V and 2 from J, leaving 6 bases between them. The CDR3 extends over 13 amino acids. The germline V gene encodes CDR1 KGHSH and CDR2 LQKENI.

This clone was seen a few times. The chain combines TRBV13 with TRBJ2-1, with 7 bases lining up with TRBD2. Germline V gives CDR1 PRHDT, CDR2 FYEKMQ (reference sequence). Unmatched junction bases numbered 14, after V lost 4 bases and J lost 5 bases. The length of the CDR3 is 17 residues. The CDR3 loop reads CASSSGGPGTLNNEQFF. As DNA, the CDR3 is TGTGCCAGCAGCTCGGGGGGACCCGGGACCCTAAACAATGAGCAGTTCTTC.

This clone was seen only a few times. V usage is TRBV29-1 and J usage is TRBJ2-1; 9 bases line up with TRBD2. V dropped 4 bases and J dropped 1; count of bases not matched to a gene: 5. Germline lookup yields CDR1 SQVTM and CDR2 ANQGSEA. The CDR3 spans 15 residues. CDR3 loop: CSVVWAGGSYNEQFF. CDR3 sequence (DNA): TGCAGCGTTGTTTGGGCGGGGGGGTCCTACAATGAGCAGTTCTTC.

This clone appeared a few times. The chain has TRBV9 and TRBJ2-2; 9 positions match TRBD1. The CDR3 runs 15 residues. Losses at the gene ends were 3 bases for V and 5 bases for J; bases not matched to a gene: 5. Germline V gene data show CDR1 as SGDLS and CDR2 as YYNGEE. The CDR3: CASSETGGRTGELFF. In DNA, the CDR3 is TGTGCCAGCAGCGAGACAGGGGGACGGACCGGGGAGCTGTTTTTT.

The chain couples TRBV6-1 to TRBJ1-4; 8 bases are shared with TRBD1. Germline V gene sequence: CDR1 MNHNS, CDR2 SASEGT. The CDR3 has 13 residues. With V trimmed by 6 bases and J by 8 bases, 5 bases remained unmatched. CDR3 residues: CASRPGTGEKLFF. The CDR3 coding sequence is TGTGCCAGCAGACCCGGGACAGGAGAAAAACTGTTTTTT.

This clone was picked up a small number of times. This sequence joins TRBV7-9 and TRBJ2-2; D is perhaps TRBD2 (6 bases). V lost 1 base and J lost 4, with 19 bases in between. From germline, CDR1 is SEHNR and CDR2 FQNEAQ (reference sequence). CDR3 length: 18 residues. This CDR3 is CASSLEPLGRGRTGELFF. Written as DNA, the CDR3 is TGTGCCAGCAGCTTAGAGCCCCTTGGGCGGGGACGCACCGGGGAGCTGTTTTTT.